Listed here are 20 T cell receptor beta chains from one sample, sequenced in a study of control samples from healthy donors and cancer patients. TCRdb's table, derived via immunoSEQ multiplex PCR, lists solely in-frame clones and lacks some. The sample shows 60,000 to 75,000 clones, roughly 89% of them seen only once. Sequenced material: PBMCs. Source of these receptors: a man aged 55-75 years with colorectal cancer.

The V gene is TRBV3-1 (or the pseudogene TRBV3-2), the J gene TRBJ2-1; 14 bases are shared with TRBD2. The length of the CDR3 is 15 residues. Germline trimming cut 0 bases from V and 13 bases from J; bases unmatched to any gene: 5. Per the germline V gene, CDR1 is LGHDT and CDR2 is YNNKEL (reference sequence). CDR3 sequence: CASSQDRLAGGHQFF. The CDR3 bases are TGTGCCAGCAGCCAAGATCGACTAGCGGGGGGGCACCAGTTCTTC.

CDR3 loop: CASSRRTGGEDEQYF. CDR3 nucleotide sequence: TGTGCCAGCAGCCGCCGGACAGGGGGTGAGGACGAGCAGTACTTC. J is TRBJ2-7 and V is TRBV7-9, with TRBD1 matching over 10 bases. This CDR3 has 15 amino acids. Germline V gives CDR1 SEHNR, CDR2 FQNEAQ (reference sequence). The trim removed 5 bases at V and 5 bases at J, leaving 9 bases unmatched. Using reference TRBV7-9 and TRBJ2-7 for the parts outside the CDR3, the full variable domain is DTGVSQNPRHKITKRGQNVTFRCDPISEHNRLYWYRQTLGQGPEFLTYFQNEAQLEKSRLLSDRFSAERPKGSFSTLEIQRTEQGDSAMYLCASSRRTGGEDEQYFGPGTRLTVT.

The V gene is TRBV7-3, the J gene TRBJ1-1; the D gene is possibly TRBD1 (6 bases). Germline V lookup: CDR1 SGHTA, CDR2 FQGTGA. With 4 bases removed from V and 6 bases from J, the gap between germline ends came to 12 bases. The CDR3 runs to 13 residues. The CDR3 DNA sequence: TGTGCCAGCAGCTGGACAGTTAGCGCTGAAGCTTTCTTT. This encodes CASSWTVSAEAFF.

This clone turned up a few times. This sequence joins TRBV6-2 or TRBV6-3 and TRBJ2-5; D is possibly TRBD1 (6 bases). The germline CDR1 and CDR2 sequences are MNHEY and SVGEGT. The CDR3 length is 14 residues. The V end lost 2 bases, the J end lost 7 bases, and 14 bases lay between the germline ends. As DNA, the CDR3 is TGTGCCAGCAGTTACCTCCCTGTAGGGGGGACCCAGTACTTC. The encoded protein is CASSYLPVGGTQYF.

A single count supports this clone. This chain links TRBV7-2 with TRBJ1-4, with a possible D match to TRBD1 (6 bases). Germline CDR1 is SGHTA and CDR2 is FQGNSA. The CDR3 runs to 16 residues. The ends were cut back, 5 bases at V and 3 bases at J, with 16 bases in the middle. The CDR3 is CASSPRAGASNEKLFF. CDR3 coding DNA: TGTGCCAGCAGCCCCCGAGCAGGGGCCTCTAATGAAAAACTGTTTTTT.

V is TRBV10-3 and J is TRBJ1-5; possible D gene TRBD1, 6 bases. Germline assignment: CDR1 ENHRY and CDR2 SYGVKD. The CDR3 is 14 residues long. Trimming removed 3 bases at V and 5 bases at J, with 11 bases between. CDR3 amino acids: CAISDGQGYQPQHF. CDR3 sequence (DNA): TGTGCCATCAGTGACGGCCAGGGGTATCAGCCCCAGCATTTT.

The rearrangement joins TRBV5-8 to TRBJ2-3; D ambiguous. Germline CDR1 is SGHTS and CDR2 is YDEGEE. This CDR3 is built from 13 residues. Trimming left V 1 base short and J 0 bases short, with 3 bases between. The DNA of the CDR3 is TGTGCCAGCAGCTTGTTCAGCACAGATACGCAGTATTTT. It is translated as CASSLFSTDTQYF.

J is TRBJ1-5 and V is TRBV10-3; no reliable D call. The V and J ends lost 2 bases and 5 bases respectively, with 7 bases between them. The CDR3 runs 13 residues. In germline, CDR1 is ENHRY, CDR2 SYGVKD. This CDR3 reads CAISETADQPQHF. CDR3 sequence (DNA): TGTGCCATCAGTGAGACAGCCGATCAGCCCCAGCATTTT.

The V gene is TRBV7-9, the J gene TRBJ2-7; D may be TRBD1 (6 bases). The CDR3 contains 13 residues. Deletions cut 1 base from V and 4 bases from J, with 8 bases between. The V gene's germline CDR1 is SEHNR and CDR2 FQNEAQ (reference sequence). CDR3 nucleotides: TGTGCCAGCAGCTTAGAGGACAGTTACGAGCAGTACTTC. Translated, it gives CASSLEDSYEQYF. The whole variable domain, remainder taken from reference TRBV7-9 and TRBJ2-7, is DTGVSQNPRHKITKRGQNVTFRCDPISEHNRLYWYRQTLGQGPEFLTYFQNEAQLEKSRLLSDRFSAERPKGSFSTLEIQRTEQGDSAMYLCASSLEDSYEQYFGPGTRLTVT.

The J gene is TRBJ1-2, the V gene TRBV9; D not certain. The germline V gene has CDR1 SGDLS and CDR2 YYNGEE. The CDR3 sequence is 15 residues long. The V and J ends lost 4 bases and 0 bases respectively, with 13 bases between them. CDR3 amino acids: CASSPRKDPNYGYTF. The DNA of the CDR3 is TGTGCCAGCAGCCCACGCAAGGACCCTAACTATGGCTACACCTTC.

V and J are TRBV28 and TRBJ2-2; D is possibly TRBD2 (6 bases). The CDR3 length is 13 residues. Looked up from germline, CDR1 is MDHEN and CDR2 is SYDVKM. Trimming shortened V by 11 bases and J by 0 bases, and 10 bases separated the two germline ends. This CDR3 reads CAHSGANTGELFF. The CDR3 DNA is TGTGCCCACTCGGGGGCGAACACCGGGGAGCTGTTTTTT. Together with reference TRBV28 and TRBJ2-2, the CDR3 gives the full variable domain: DVKVTQSSRYLVKRTGEKVFLECVQDMDHENMFWYRQDPGLGLRLIYFSYDVKMKEKGDIPEGYSVSREKKERFSLILESASTNQTSMYLCAHSGANTGELFFGEGSRLTVL.

The rearrangement joins TRBV11-3 to TRBJ2-3, with 10 bases identical to TRBD2. The CDR3 has 18 residues. Germline V gene sequence: CDR1 SGHNT, CDR2 YENEEA. Trimming at V came to 7 bases and at J to 0 bases, leaving 13 bases not matched to a gene. CDR3 in DNA: TGTGCCAGCACCCACGGGGCTAGCGGGGGACTTAGCACAGATACGCAGTATTTT. Its translation: CASTHGASGGLSTDTQYF.

This sequence joins TRBV18 and TRBJ1-1; maybe TRBD1 (5 bases). Germline-derived CDR1 and CDR2 are KGHSH and LQKENI. V was shortened by 1 base and J by 5 bases, with 11 bases between the two germline ends. The CDR3 has 14 amino acids. This CDR3 is CASSPQGTPTEAFF. CDR3 coding DNA: TGTGCCAGCTCACCACAGGGGACGCCAACTGAAGCTTTCTTT.

J is TRBJ2-3 and V is TRBV12-5, with no clear D. V was shortened by 6 bases and J by 0 bases, with 10 bases between the two germline ends. The CDR3 is 14 residues long. The V gene's germline CDR1 is LGHNT and CDR2 FRNRAP. Here the CDR3 reads CASGRSVSTDTQYF. CDR3 bases: TGTGCTAGTGGCAGGTCGGTGAGCACAGATACGCAGTATTTT. The variable domain in full, with the rest retrieved from reference TRBV12-5 and TRBJ2-3, is DARVTQTPRHKVTEMGQEVTMRCQPILGHNTVFWYRQTMMQGLELLAYFRNRAPLDDSGMPKDRFSAEMPDATLATLKIQPSEPRDSAVYFCASGRSVSTDTQYFGPGTRLTVL.

The rearrangement links TRBV7-9 to TRBJ1-2; D gene unclear. This CDR3 has 14 residues. CDR1 is SEHNR, CDR2 FQNEAQ, per germline (reference sequence). Trimming removed 4 bases from V and 4 bases from J, with 13 bases in between. CDR3 DNA: TGTGCCAGCAGCTCGAATGGGCAGTTCTATGGCTACACCTTC. As protein: CASSSNGQFYGYTF.

The chain carries TRBV9 and TRBJ2-7; the match to TRBD1 covers 7 bases. The CDR3 consists of 15 residues. With V trimmed by 3 bases and J by 1 base, 7 bases remained unmatched. Germline loops: CDR1 SGDLS, CDR2 YYNGEE. This chain's CDR3 is CASSEGRQGSYEQYF. The DNA for the CDR3 is TGTGCCAGCAGCGAGGGGAGACAGGGTTCCTACGAGCAGTACTTC.

Regarding this clone: Because it lacks the conserved phenylalanine or tryptophan at the end, this CDR3 is likely a read error. The limits of the CDR3 on the DNA are not certain, so only TCRdb's listed CDR3 is given. This sequence joins TRBV24-1 and TRBJ1-2; TRBD1, as called in the table, went unchecked against the DNA. Per germline, CDR1 KGHDR and CDR2 SFDVKD. Both ends counted, the CDR3 spans 13 residues. The CDR3 loop is CATSDVPWDDRRI.

This sequence joins TRBV18 and TRBJ1-1; TRBD1 is a possible D gene (5 bases). The CDR3 length is 13 residues. From germline, CDR1 is KGHSH and CDR2 LQKENI. The V and J ends lost 3 bases and 3 bases respectively, with 8 bases between them. The CDR3 here is CASSPLGDTEAFF. CDR3 sequence (DNA): TGTGCCAGCTCACCCCTGGGGGACACTGAAGCTTTCTTT.

The V call is TRBV3-1 (or the pseudogene TRBV3-2), the J call TRBJ2-3; 7 bases are shared with TRBD2. Trimming took 4 bases from V and 0 from J; bases not matched to a gene: 7. Germline V gene data show CDR1 as LGHDT and CDR2 as YNNKEL (reference sequence). The CDR3 runs 16 residues. The DNA for the CDR3 is TGTGCCAGCAGCCGAACTAGCGTCGGAAGCACAGATACGCAGTATTTT. Residues: CASSRTSVGSTDTQYF.

The chain is built from TRBV7-2 and TRBJ1-2; D not resolved. The CDR3 runs 14 residues. Per the germline V gene, CDR1 is SGHTA and CDR2 is FQGNSA. Trimming removed 0 bases from V and 4 bases from J, with 9 bases in between. CDR3 coding DNA: TGTGCCAGCAGCTTAGCTGCGGAAATCTATGGCTACACCTTC. Residues: CASSLAAEIYGYTF.